This T cell receptor beta chain emerged from a study of post-analysis software for immune sequencing data. Study as a whole: Relapsing-remitting, secondary progressive and progressive-relapsing multiple sclerosis were all included among the disease courses.

This CDR3 contains 13 residues. V dropped 5 bases and J dropped 3 bases, with 10 bases sitting between them. CDR1 and CDR2 from the germline V gene are SGHTA and FQGTGA. Unique-molecular-identifier-tagged TCR beta cDNA libraries were used. The authors obtained approximately 540,000 cDNA molecules from roughly 1.1 to 9.2 million T cells. TCRdb reprocessed the PCR reads with MiXCR, giving one entry per CDR3 protein. The table has hundreds of thousands of distinct CDR3 sequences, roughly 50% seen once. General study findings and limits: Batch-matched samples strongly co-clustered by F measure. With TRBV5-6, TRBV5-1 and TRBV20-1 included, about five TRBV segments were more frequent in patients than in controls. The normalized Chao1 diversity of multiple sclerosis patients was significantly lower than that of controls.

Notes on this clonotype: The antigen is unknown.

The specimen sequenced was blood. This chain joins TRBV7-3 and TRBJ1-1; the D gene is possibly TRBD1 (5 bases). This receptor was taken from a girl under 18 with multiple sclerosis. The CDR3 DNA follows: TGTGCCAGCAGCCAGGGAAGGGACACTGAAGCTTTCTTT. The encoded protein is CASSQGRDTEAFF.